Sequencing of this TCR beta chain was carried out in a study of blood T cell repertoires in COVID-19. The wider study: The United States, Italy and Spain provided the acute and convalescent COVID-19 samples. T cells, B-cell-depleted T cells, or PBMCs provided the cDNA or gDNA that served as material.

Original processing notes: Reference gene primers were amplified, and this amplification served to estimate nucleated cell counts. TCRdb's copy holds only in-frame clones and misses some; the assay was immunoSEQ multiplex PCR. V and J calls and clone size are copied from that table; D and trimming were computed from the DNA. Of under 100,000 clones detected, around 85% appear once; the ten largest clones hold around 3.1%. The germline gives CDR1 MNHEY, CDR2 SVGAGI. The CDR3 totals 12 residues. V was pared by 4 bases and J by 5 bases, with 8 bases between. The chain links TRBV6-5 to TRBJ1-1, with a weak D call TRBD1 (5 bases). The receptor comes from a man aged 45-65 years with acute or convalescent COVID-19. Sequencing was done on a sample of peripheral blood. In nucleotides, the CDR3 is TGTGCCAGCAGTTTCCGGGGGACTGAAGCTTTCTTT. Translating gives CASSFRGTEAFF.